Below are 30 T cell receptor beta chains sequenced from a single sample in a study of blood T cell repertoires in COVID-19. TCRdb's copy holds only in-frame clones and misses some; the assay was immunoSEQ multiplex PCR. Here the sample spans more than 110,000 clones, around 85% being singletons. Sample: peripheral blood. The receptors were sampled from a man between 45 and 60 years old with acute or convalescent COVID-19.

The chain couples TRBV25-1 to TRBJ1-6, with no clear D. The length of the CDR3 is 14 residues. V was pared by 11 bases and J by 6 bases, with 17 bases between. From germline, CDR1 is MGHDK and CDR2 SYGVNS. The CDR3 bases are TGTGCCCCGCGGCCGGCCCGGTGTAATTCACCCCTCCACTTT. It is translated as CAPRPARCNSPLHF.

The rearrangement uses TRBV3-1 (or the pseudogene TRBV3-2) and TRBJ1-1; D not certain. V was pared by 2 bases and J by 2 bases, with 12 bases between. Germline V gene lookup returns CDR1 LGHDT and CDR2 YNNKEL (reference sequence). The CDR3 is 15 amino acids. The CDR3 DNA reads TGTGCCAGCAGCCAAAACGCTGGTGGCAACACTGAAGCTTTCTTT. This encodes CASSQNAGGNTEAFF.

This clone is a singleton in its sample. J is TRBJ1-1 and V is TRBV6-6; D is possibly TRBD1 (5 bases). This CDR3 has 15 residues. Germline-derived CDR1 and CDR2 are MNHNY and SVGAGI (reference sequence). V was trimmed by 0 bases and J by 7 bases, leaving 15 bases between them. This CDR3 reads CASSYSIQGIIEAFF. CDR3 sequence (DNA): TGTGCCAGCAGTTACTCGATTCAGGGAATAATTGAAGCTTTCTTT.

The chain carries TRBV12-3 or TRBV12-4 and TRBJ1-2; D not resolved. Between the trimmed V and J ends, which lost 3 bases and 0 bases, there was a span of 2 bases. The CDR3 totals 12 residues. CDR3 DNA sequence: TGTGCCAGCAGTTTTACTAACTATGGCTACACCTTC. Protein product: CASSFTNYGYTF.

Turning to this clone: Other DNA sequences from this sample encode an identical CDR3 as well. J is TRBJ2-1 and V is TRBV9; 9 bases line up with TRBD2. The CDR3 is made up of 15 amino acids. Germline values: CDR1 SGDLS, CDR2 YYNGEE. Trimming took 2 bases from V and 4 from J; bases not matched to a gene: 4. The CDR3 nucleotides read TGTGCCAGCAGCGTCGCTAGCGGGGCTTACAATGAGCAGTTCTTC. Its protein is CASSVASGAYNEQFF.

The rearrangement joins TRBV5-8 to TRBJ2-5; 7 bases are a match to TRBD1. This CDR3 spans 14 amino acids. The germline V gene encodes CDR1 SGHTS and CDR2 YDEGEE. With 3 bases clipped from V and 3 bases from J, the junction kept 5 bases outside the gene matches. The CDR3 here is CASSSGQSEETQYF. The CDR3 DNA reads TGTGCCAGCAGCTCGGGACAGAGCGAAGAGACCCAGTACTTC.

The chain carries TRBV21-1 and TRBJ1-5; the tabulated D call, TRBD1, remains unverified against the DNA. TRBV21-1 is assigned pseudogene status. The CDR3 extends over 11 amino acids. The CDR3 protein is CASRGLGPQHF. Written as DNA, the CDR3 is TGTGCCAGCAGGGGCTTAGGGCCCCAGCATTTT.

Here the CDR3 DNA reads TGTGCCAGCAGCCCGGCTGAGGATGAGCAGTTCTTC. It specifies CASSPAEDEQFF. This chain joins TRBV9 and TRBJ2-1, with unresolved D. CDR1 is SGDLS and CDR2 is YYNGEE in the germline V gene. V dropped 4 bases and J dropped 8 bases, with 10 bases sitting between them. CDR3 length: 12 residues.

The CDR3 loop is CASSEPGTGGEENYGYTF. The CDR3 DNA sequence: TGTGCCAGCAGTGAACCCGGAACAGGGGGCGAAGAAAACTATGGCTACACCTTC. J is TRBJ1-2 and V is TRBV25-1; TRBD1 matches at 9 bases. This CDR3 spans 18 amino acids. Trimming cost V 2 bases and J 2 bases; bases outside gene matches: 12. Germline V CDR1 and CDR2: MGHDK, SYGVNS.

The chain couples TRBV7-2 to TRBJ2-5; D unclear. The CDR3 is made up of 11 amino acids. Trimming pared 7 bases from V and 7 bases from J, leaving 10 bases between. Looked up from germline, CDR1 is SGHTA and CDR2 is FQGNSA. CDR3 nucleotides: TGTGCCAGCACACCGTCGGGGACCCAGTACTTC. Encoded protein: CASTPSGTQYF.

This chain links TRBV27 with TRBJ2-1; weak D call: TRBD1 (6 bases). Germline V gene data show CDR1 as MNHEY and CDR2 as SMNVEV (reference sequence). The CDR3 is 15 residues long. V was pared by 1 base and J by 5 bases, with 12 bases between. The CDR3, as DNA: TGTGCCAGCAGTTTATACCGGGACAAACACAATGAGCAGTTCTTC. This translates into CASSLYRDKHNEQFF.

V gene TRBV9 combines with J gene TRBJ2-7; TRBD2 aligns across 8 bases. V shed 0 bases, J shed 6 bases, and the junction held 14 bases outside the gene matches. CDR3 length equals 17 residues. Germline V gives CDR1 SGDLS, CDR2 YYNGEE. In DNA, the CDR3 is TGTGCCAGCAGCGTAGCGGGAGGGCCTGTGCGGTCTGGCGAGCAGTACTTC. This sequence encodes CASSVAGGPVRSGEQYF.

Regarding this clone: In the same sample, other DNA sequences code for this CDR3. This chain joins TRBV10-3 and TRBJ2-2, with TRBD2 as a possible D gene (6 bases). V was pared by 8 bases and J by 6 bases, with 16 bases between. This CDR3 contains 14 residues. Germline assignment: CDR1 ENHRY and CDR2 SYGVKD. CDR3 sequence reads: CAIGSGLASGELFF. The CDR3 DNA follows: TGTGCCATCGGAAGCGGGTTGGCCTCCGGGGAGCTGTTTTTT.

The V and J genes are TRBV9 and TRBJ2-7; 7 nucleotides line up with TRBD1. The germline V gene has CDR1 SGDLS and CDR2 YYNGEE. The CDR3 spans 15 residues. V was clipped by 3 bases and J by 1 base; unmatched bases: 7. The CDR3 sequence is CASSASVTGSYEQYF. The CDR3 region has the DNA TGTGCCAGCAGCGCATCCGTGACAGGGTCCTACGAGCAGTACTTC.

This chain uses TRBV12-3 or TRBV12-4 with TRBJ1-2; D gene unclear. The CDR3 is made up of 12 amino acids. Trimming stripped 6 bases from V and 2 bases from J, with 7 bases between. The CDR3 sequence: CASSPLNYGYTF. The CDR3 coding sequence is TGTGCCAGCAGCCCCCTAAACTATGGCTACACCTTC.

In its sample, this clone was seen a few times. This rearrangement joins TRBV7-2 to TRBJ2-3; possible D gene TRBD2, 6 bases. There are 14 residues in the CDR3. CDR1 and CDR2 from the germline V gene are SGHTA and FQGNSA. Trimming cost V 5 bases and J 5 bases, with 14 bases left between them. The CDR3 is CASSPLARGDTQYF. CDR3 nucleotides: TGTGCCAGCAGCCCCCTAGCGCGGGGAGATACGCAGTATTTT.

The CDR3 protein is CASSSRLAAEQYF. The CDR3 DNA reads as TGTGCCAGCAGCTCCAGACTAGCTGCCGAGCAGTACTTC. The rearrangement links TRBV7-2 to TRBJ2-7; TRBD2 matches at 7 bases. The CDR3 loop spans 13 amino acids. The germline V gene has CDR1 SGHTA and CDR2 FQGNSA. The junction had 6 bases not matched to a gene; V was cut back by 4 bases and J by 6 bases.

For this clone: An end of the junction differs from the germline gene, which may be a read error. The chain joins TRBV7-7 to TRBJ2-5; 7 nucleotides match TRBD2. CDR1 and CDR2 from the germline V gene are SSHAT and FNYEAQ (reference sequence). The CDR3 has 14 amino acids. Here the CDR3 reads CASSSGGYQETQYF. The CDR3 nucleotides are TGTGCTAGCAGCTCCGGGGGGTACCAAGAGACCCAGTACTTC.

V usage is TRBV10-1 and J usage is TRBJ1-6; 8 positions agree with TRBD1. Trimming removed 7 bases from V and 8 bases from J; junction bases left unmatched: 10. CDR3 size: 15 residues. Germline CDR1 WNHNN, CDR2 SYGVQD (reference sequence). CDR3 nucleotides: TGCGCCAGCACTAGGGACAGGACTCCATATTCACCCCTCCACTTT. Translating it yields CASTRDRTPYSPLHF.

This clone was observed once. The V gene is TRBV7-9, the J gene TRBJ1-1, with TRBD1 matching 7 bases. The germline CDR1 and CDR2 sequences are SEHNR and FQNEAQ (reference sequence). The CDR3 totals 17 residues. Losses at the gene ends were 6 bases for V and 2 bases for J; bases not matched to a gene: 15. CDR3 in amino acids: CASSDPGVLGGNTEAFF. CDR3 nucleotide sequence: TGTGCCAGCAGTGATCCGGGCGTACTAGGGGGCAACACTGAAGCTTTCTTT.

The CDR3 region has the DNA TGTGCCAGCAGCTCGGAACTAGCGGAGCAAGAGACCCAGTACTTC. Amino acid sequence: CASSSELAEQETQYF. V is TRBV5-4 and J is TRBJ2-5; 8 positions match TRBD2. There are 15 residues in the CDR3. The junction had 6 bases not matched to a gene; V was cut back by 3 bases and J by 2 bases. Germline CDR1 is SGHNT and CDR2 is YYREEE (reference sequence).

This chain joins TRBV27 and TRBJ2-3, with 8 bases aligning to TRBD2. CDR3 length: 16 amino acids. Unmatched junction bases numbered 9, after V lost 5 bases and J lost 2 bases. The germline V gene encodes CDR1 MNHEY and CDR2 SMNVEV (reference sequence). CDR3 in DNA: TGTGCCAGCAGTCCCCTCACTAGCGGAATCACAGATACGCAGTATTTT. It yields the protein CASSPLTSGITDTQYF.

This chain uses TRBV11-2 with TRBJ1-2, with D possibly being TRBD1 (5 bases). Trimming removed 8 bases from V and 0 bases from J, with 16 bases in between. Per germline, CDR1 SGHAT and CDR2 FQNNGV. The CDR3 totals 15 residues. CDR3 region: CASGRGGLPNYGYTF. The CDR3 DNA follows: TGTGCCAGCGGTCGCGGGGGTCTCCCTAACTATGGCTACACCTTC.

V gene TRBV19 combines with J gene TRBJ1-3; 7 bases align to TRBD1. The CDR3 totals 17 residues. Germline V gives CDR1 LNHDA, CDR2 SQIVND (reference sequence). V was clipped by 4 bases and J by 2 bases; unmatched bases: 11. The CDR3 DNA follows: TGTGCCAGTAGTAGGTCGATGGGACAGAAGACTGGAAACACCATATATTTT. Translation: CASSRSMGQKTGNTIYF. The whole variable domain, filled in from reference TRBV19 and TRBJ1-3, reads DGGITQSPKYLFRKEGQNVTLSCEQNLNHDAMYWYRQDPGQGLRLIYYSQIVNDFQKGDIAEGYSVSREKKESFPLTVTSAQKNPTAFYLCASSRSMGQKTGNTIYFGEGSWLTVV.

In regard to this clone: This sample also contains other DNA sequences that code for the same CDR3. CDR3 sequence reads: CASSQLTGTVNSPLHF. The DNA of the CDR3 is TGTGCCAGCAGCCAACTTACCGGGACAGTTAATTCACCCCTCCACTTT. The gene calls are TRBV14 and TRBJ1-6, with 7 bases matching TRBD1. The length of the CDR3 is 16 residues. From germline, CDR1 is SGHDN and CDR2 FVKESK. V shed 2 bases and J 6 bases; nucleotides not matched to a gene: 7. Looking up the rest from reference TRBV14 and TRBJ1-6 gives the full variable domain: EAGVTQFPSHSVIEKGQTVTLRCDPISGHDNLYWYRRVMGKEIKFLLHFVKESKQDESGMPNNRFLAERTGGTYSTLKVQPAELEDSGVYFCASSQLTGTVNSPLHFGNGTRLTVT.

The chain links TRBV4-1 to TRBJ2-1, with TRBD2 matching 9 bases. Germline-derived CDR1 and CDR2 are MGHRA and YSYEKL. J was trimmed by 7 bases and V by 0 bases; bases with no gene match: 7. The CDR3 spans 16 residues. The CDR3 protein is CASSQESGRRMNEQFF. Written as DNA, the CDR3 is TGCGCCAGCAGCCAAGAAAGCGGGAGGAGGATGAATGAGCAGTTCTTC.

This clone was detected once. The DNA of the CDR3 is TGTGCCAGCAAGCCGACAGGGTCTGGATCTGAAGCTTTCTTT. This gives the protein CASKPTGSGSEAFF. The chain couples TRBV6-5 to TRBJ1-1, with 7 bases aligning to TRBD1. Germline V lookup: CDR1 MNHEY, CDR2 SVGAGI. V dropped 7 bases and J dropped 6; count of bases not matched to a gene: 11. The CDR3 spans 14 residues.

This sequence joins TRBV5-6 and TRBJ2-5; TRBD1 agrees at 9 bases. The CDR3 runs 17 residues. The germline V gene encodes CDR1 SGHDT and CDR2 YYEEEE. V shed 4 bases, J shed 5 bases, and the junction held 15 bases outside the gene matches. The CDR3, as DNA: TGTGCCAGCAGCACCCGGACAGGGGTAAGAGGTTGGGAGACCCAGTACTTC. Translation: CASSTRTGVRGWETQYF.

The chain is built from TRBV11-3 and TRBJ1-6; TRBD1 agrees at 7 bases. With V trimmed by 5 bases and J by 9 bases, 7 bases remained unmatched. The germline CDR1 and CDR2 sequences are SGHNT and YENEEA. The CDR3 totals 14 residues. This CDR3 is CASSPATGFSPLHF. The CDR3 DNA is TGTGCCAGCAGCCCCGCGACAGGGTTTTCACCCCTCCACTTT.

This chain links TRBV27 with TRBJ1-4, with D perhaps TRBD1 (5 bases). CDR3 length: 14 amino acids. Germline CDR1 reads MNHEY; CDR2 reads SMNVEV (reference sequence). The V and J ends lost 6 bases and 0 bases respectively, with 8 bases between them. DNA of the CDR3: TGTGCCAGCAGAGGGGTTGCAACTAATGAAAAACTGTTTTTT. Protein sequence: CASRGVATNEKLFF. The whole variable domain, remainder taken from reference TRBV27 and TRBJ1-4, is EAQVTQNPRYLITVTGKKLTVTCSQNMNHEYMSWYRQDPGLGLRQIYYSMNVEVTDKGDVPEGYKVSRKEKRNFPLILESPSPNQTSLYFCASRGVATNEKLFFGSGTQLSVL.